The T cell receptor (beta chain) under discussion was sequenced for a study of blood T cell repertoires in COVID-19. Some clones are missing from TCRdb's copy, which holds only in-frame ones; the method was immunoSEQ multiplex PCR. This table holds 150,000 to 200,000 clones, 84% found once. CDR1 is MDHEN, CDR2 SYDVKM, per germline. The CDR3 is 17 residues long. V lost 3 bases and J lost 5; bases outside the gene matches: 9. The origin of this receptor is a woman of 80 years or more with acute or convalescent COVID-19. Sequencing was performed on peripheral blood. The chain uses TRBV28 and TRBJ2-1, with 11 bases aligning to TRBD2. This CDR3 is CASSFLLAGVFHNEQFF. CDR3 bases: TGTGCCAGCAGTTTTTTACTAGCGGGAGTATTTCACAATGAGCAGTTCTTC.